Detailed here is one T cell receptor (beta chain). This specimen belongs to a study of control samples from healthy donors and cancer patients. The CDR3 length is 18 residues. After removal of 6 bases from V and 0 bases from J, the junction contained 14 bases not matched to a gene. The germline V gene encodes CDR1 LGHNT and CDR2 FRNRAP. Repertoires were generated with immunoSEQ multiplex PCR, while TCRdb's copy carries only in-frame clones and drops some. The table records roughly 100,000 clones, roughly 89% of them present only once. The sequence derives from a man aged 25-45 years in good health. V usage is TRBV12-5 and J usage is TRBJ1-3; 7 bases fit TRBD1. Sequencing used blood. CDR3 nucleotides: TGTGCTAGTGGCCGGGAGACGGGACAGCGGTCCTCTGGAAACACCATATATTTT. It encodes CASGRETGQRSSGNTIYF.